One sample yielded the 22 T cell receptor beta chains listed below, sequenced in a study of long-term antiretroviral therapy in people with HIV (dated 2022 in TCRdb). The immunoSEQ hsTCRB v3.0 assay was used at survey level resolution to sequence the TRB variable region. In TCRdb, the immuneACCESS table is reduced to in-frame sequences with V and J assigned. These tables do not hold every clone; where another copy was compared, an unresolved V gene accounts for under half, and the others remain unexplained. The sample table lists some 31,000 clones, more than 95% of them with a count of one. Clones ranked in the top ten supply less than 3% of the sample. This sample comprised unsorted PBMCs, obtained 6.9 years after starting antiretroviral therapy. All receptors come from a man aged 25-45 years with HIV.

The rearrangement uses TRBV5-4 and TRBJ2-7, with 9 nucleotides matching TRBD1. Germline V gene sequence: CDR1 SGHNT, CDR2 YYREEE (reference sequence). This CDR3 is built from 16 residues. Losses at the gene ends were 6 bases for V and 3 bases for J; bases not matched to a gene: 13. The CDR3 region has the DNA TGTGCCAGCACCCCGAGAACCGGGACAGGGATCTACGAGCAGTACTTC. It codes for CASTPRTGTGIYEQYF.

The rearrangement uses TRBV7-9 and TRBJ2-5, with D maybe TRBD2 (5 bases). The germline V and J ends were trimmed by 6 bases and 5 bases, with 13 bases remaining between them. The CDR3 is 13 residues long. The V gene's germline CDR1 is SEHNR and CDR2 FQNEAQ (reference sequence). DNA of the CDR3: TGTGCCAGCAGTGACAACGGCGGGGAGACCCAGTACTTC. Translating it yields CASSDNGGETQYF.

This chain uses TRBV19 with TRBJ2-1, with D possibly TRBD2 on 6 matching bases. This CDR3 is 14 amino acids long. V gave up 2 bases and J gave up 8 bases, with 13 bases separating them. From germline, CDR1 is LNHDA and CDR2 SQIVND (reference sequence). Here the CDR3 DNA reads TGTGCCAGTAGTATAACAGCCAGGGAGGATGAGCAGTTCTTC. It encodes CASSITAREDEQFF. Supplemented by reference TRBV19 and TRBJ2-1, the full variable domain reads DGGITQSPKYLFRKEGQNVTLSCEQNLNHDAMYWYRQDPGQGLRLIYYSQIVNDFQKGDIAEGYSVSREKKESFPLTVTSAQKNPTAFYLCASSITAREDEQFFGPGTRLTVL.

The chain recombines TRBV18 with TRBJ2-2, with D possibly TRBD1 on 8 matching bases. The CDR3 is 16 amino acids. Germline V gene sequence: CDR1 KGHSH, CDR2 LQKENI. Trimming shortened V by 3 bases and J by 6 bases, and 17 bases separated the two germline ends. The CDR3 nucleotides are TGTGCCAGCTCACCGCGGGGGACAGGACGGGCCGGGGAGCTGTTTTTT. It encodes CASSPRGTGRAGELFF.

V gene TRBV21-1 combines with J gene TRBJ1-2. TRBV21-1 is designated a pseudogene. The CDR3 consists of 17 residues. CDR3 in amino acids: CASSKGGVQKANYGYTF. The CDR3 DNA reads TGTGCCAGCAGCAAAGGGGGGGTTCAGAAAGCAAACTATGGCTACACCTTC.

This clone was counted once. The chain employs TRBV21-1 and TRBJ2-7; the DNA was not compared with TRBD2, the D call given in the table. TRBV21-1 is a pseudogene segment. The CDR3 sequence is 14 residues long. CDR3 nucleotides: TGTGCCAGCAGGGCGAGCCAGCGGGACTACGAGCAGTACTTC. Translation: CASRASQRDYEQYF.

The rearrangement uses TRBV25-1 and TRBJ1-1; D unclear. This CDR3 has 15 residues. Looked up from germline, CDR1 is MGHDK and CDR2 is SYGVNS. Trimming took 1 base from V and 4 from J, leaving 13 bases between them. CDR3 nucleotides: TGTGCCAGCAGTGAATTTGGGAACCAAGGCACTGAAGCTTTCTTT. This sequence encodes CASSEFGNQGTEAFF.

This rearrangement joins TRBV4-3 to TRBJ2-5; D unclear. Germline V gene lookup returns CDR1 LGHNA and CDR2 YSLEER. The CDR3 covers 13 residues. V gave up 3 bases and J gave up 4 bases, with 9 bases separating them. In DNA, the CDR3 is TGCGCCAGCAGCCAGCGCCCTAGAGAGACCCAGTACTTC. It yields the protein CASSQRPRETQYF.

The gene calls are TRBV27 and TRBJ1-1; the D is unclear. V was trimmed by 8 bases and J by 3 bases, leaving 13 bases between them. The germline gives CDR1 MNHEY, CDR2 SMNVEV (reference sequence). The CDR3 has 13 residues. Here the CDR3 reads CASRPIAYTEAFF. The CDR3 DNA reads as TGTGCCAGCCGCCCTATCGCGTACACTGAAGCTTTCTTT.

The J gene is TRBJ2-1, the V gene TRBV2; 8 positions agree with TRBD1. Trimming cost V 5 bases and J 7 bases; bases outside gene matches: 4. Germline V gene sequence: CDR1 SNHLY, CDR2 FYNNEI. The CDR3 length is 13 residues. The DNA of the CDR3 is TGTGCCAGCAGTAGAGGACAGGGAAATGAGCAGTTCTTC. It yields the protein CASSRGQGNEQFF.

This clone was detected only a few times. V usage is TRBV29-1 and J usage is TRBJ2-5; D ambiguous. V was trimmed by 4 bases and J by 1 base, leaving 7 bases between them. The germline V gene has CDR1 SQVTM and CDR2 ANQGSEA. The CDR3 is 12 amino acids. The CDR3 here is CSVVKGQETQYF. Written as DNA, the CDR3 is TGCAGCGTTGTAAAGGGCCAAGAGACCCAGTACTTC.

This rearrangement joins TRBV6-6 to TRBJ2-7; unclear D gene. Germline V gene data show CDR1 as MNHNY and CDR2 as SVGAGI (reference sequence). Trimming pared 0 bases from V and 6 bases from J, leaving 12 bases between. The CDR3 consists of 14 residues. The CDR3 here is CASSYSPPSTEQYF. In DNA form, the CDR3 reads TGTGCCAGCAGTTACTCGCCCCCGTCGACCGAGCAGTACTTC.

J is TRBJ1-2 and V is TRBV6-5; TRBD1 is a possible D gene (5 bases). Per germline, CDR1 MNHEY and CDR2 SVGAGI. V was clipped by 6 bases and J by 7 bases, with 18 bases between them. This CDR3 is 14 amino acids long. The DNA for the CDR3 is TGTGCCAGCAGGGGGGAAACAGAATCAGGTGGCTACACCTTC. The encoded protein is CASRGETESGGYTF.

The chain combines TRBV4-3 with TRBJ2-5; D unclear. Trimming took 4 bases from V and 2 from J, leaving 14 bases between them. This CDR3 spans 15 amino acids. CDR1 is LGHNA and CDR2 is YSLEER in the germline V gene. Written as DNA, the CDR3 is TGCGCCAGCAGCCCCACTTTGGGGTTTCAAGAGACCCAGTACTTC. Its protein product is CASSPTLGFQETQYF.

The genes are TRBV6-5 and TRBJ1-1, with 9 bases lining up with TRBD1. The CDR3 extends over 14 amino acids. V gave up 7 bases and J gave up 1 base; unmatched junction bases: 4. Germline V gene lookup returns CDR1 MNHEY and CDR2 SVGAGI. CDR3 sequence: CASIQDRGNTEAFF. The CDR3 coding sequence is TGTGCCAGCATACAGGACAGGGGGAACACTGAAGCTTTCTTT.

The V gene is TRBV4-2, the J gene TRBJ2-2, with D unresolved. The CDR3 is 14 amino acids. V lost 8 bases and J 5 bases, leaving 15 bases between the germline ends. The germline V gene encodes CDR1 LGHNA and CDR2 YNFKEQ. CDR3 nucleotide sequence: TGTGCCAGCGCCGCCAAGCGCGCTACCGGGGAGCTGTTTTTT. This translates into CASAAKRATGELFF.

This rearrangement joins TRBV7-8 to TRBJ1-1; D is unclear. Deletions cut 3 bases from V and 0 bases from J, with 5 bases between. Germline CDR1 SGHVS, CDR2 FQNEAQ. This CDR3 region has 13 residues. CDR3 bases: TGTGCCAGCAGCTTGTCATTGAACACTGAAGCTTTCTTT. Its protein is CASSLSLNTEAFF.

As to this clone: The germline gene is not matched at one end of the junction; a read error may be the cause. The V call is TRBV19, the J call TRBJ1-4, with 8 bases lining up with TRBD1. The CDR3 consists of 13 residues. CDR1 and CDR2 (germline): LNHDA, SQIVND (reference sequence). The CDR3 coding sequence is TGTGCCAGTAGTAGACAGGGGACCGACCATCAATTTTTC. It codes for CASSRQGTDHQFF.

This CDR3 is CSVEGPQGYGYTF. The CDR3 DNA reads TGCAGCGTTGAAGGCCCGCAAGGTTATGGCTACACCTTC. The V call is TRBV29-1, the J call TRBJ1-2; no firm D call. Trimming removed 1 base at V and 5 bases at J, with 11 bases between. The CDR3 totals 13 residues. Germline values: CDR1 SQVTM, CDR2 ANQGSEA. Combining the CDR3 with reference TRBV29-1 and TRBJ1-2 gives the whole variable domain SAVISQKPSRDICQRGTSLTIQCQVDSQVTMMFWYRQQPGQSLTLIATANQGSEATYESGFVIDKFPISRPNLTFSTLTVSNMSPEDSSIYLCSVEGPQGYGYTFGSGTRLTVV.

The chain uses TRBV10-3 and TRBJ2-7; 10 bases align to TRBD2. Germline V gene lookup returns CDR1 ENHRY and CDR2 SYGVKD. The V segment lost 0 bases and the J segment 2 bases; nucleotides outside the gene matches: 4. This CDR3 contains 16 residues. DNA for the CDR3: TGTGCCATCAGTGAGTCGAGGCTAGCGGGGGCCTACGAGCAGTACTTC. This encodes CAISESRLAGAYEQYF.

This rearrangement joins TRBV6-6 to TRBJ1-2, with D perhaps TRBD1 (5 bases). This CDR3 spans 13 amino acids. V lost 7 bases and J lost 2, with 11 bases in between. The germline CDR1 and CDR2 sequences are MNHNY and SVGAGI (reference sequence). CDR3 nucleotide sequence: TGTGCCAGCACCCCAGACAGAAACTATGGCTACACCTTC. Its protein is CASTPDRNYGYTF.

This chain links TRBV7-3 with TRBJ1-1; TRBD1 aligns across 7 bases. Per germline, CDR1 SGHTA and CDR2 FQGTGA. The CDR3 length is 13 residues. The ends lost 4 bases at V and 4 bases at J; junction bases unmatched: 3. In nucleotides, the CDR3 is TGTGCCAGCAGCTCACAGGGGAGCACTGAAGCTTTCTTT. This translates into CASSSQGSTEAFF.